The next 8 T cell receptor beta chains were all read from a single sample in a study of shared clonotypes between healthy human individuals. Profiling relied on immunoSEQ multiplex PCR, and the TCRdb table lists in-frame clones only, not all of them. Of over 2 million clones in the sample, less than 95% were seen once. Sequencing used naive CD4+ T cells from PBMCs. Subset specified: CD45RA+ positively selected. These receptors came from a man aged 18 to 29 in good health. Some clones in this sample may be carry-over from other donors' samples.

V gene TRBV28 combines with J gene TRBJ1-2, with TRBD1 matching 8 bases. The germline gives CDR1 MDHEN, CDR2 SYDVKM. The length of the CDR3 is 13 residues. The V gene end was trimmed by 5 bases and the J gene end by 8 bases; junction bases not matched to a gene: 7. The CDR3 region is CASSAATGVGYTF. Here the CDR3 DNA reads TGTGCCAGCAGTGCAGCGACAGGGGTGGGCTACACCTTC.

This chain joins TRBV28 and TRBJ2-2, with D unresolved. The CDR3 extends over 13 amino acids. Per germline, CDR1 MDHEN and CDR2 SYDVKM. Trimming cost V 6 bases and J 7 bases, with 12 bases left between them. This CDR3 reads CASSFIRNGELFF. The DNA of the CDR3 is TGTGCCAGCAGCTTTATCAGGAACGGGGAGCTGTTTTTT.

This clone occurred once. This chain links TRBV4-1 with TRBJ1-2, with 7 nucleotides matching TRBD1. The length of the CDR3 is 16 residues. J was trimmed by 4 bases and V by 3 bases; bases with no gene match: 11. The germline V gene has CDR1 MGHRA and CDR2 YSYEKL. The DNA for the CDR3 is TGCGCCAGCAGCCAGGAAACAGGGGAGAAAGGCTATGGCTACACCTTC. Encoded protein: CASSQETGEKGYGYTF.

The V call is TRBV18, the J call TRBJ2-3, with D perhaps matching TRBD1 or TRBD2 (6 bases each). V lost 2 bases and J lost 5, with 14 bases in between. CDR1 KGHSH and CDR2 LQKENI come from the germline V gene. The CDR3 is 15 amino acids. CDR3 nucleotides: TGTGCCAGCTCACCAAGGGGGGCGCAACTAGATACGCAGTATTTT. This translates into CASSPRGAQLDTQYF.

This sequence joins TRBV2 and TRBJ2-1; D might be TRBD2 (5 bases). Germline loops: CDR1 SNHLY, CDR2 FYNNEI. This CDR3 is built from 16 residues. With 4 bases removed from V and 5 bases from J, the gap between germline ends came to 18 bases. In DNA, the CDR3 is TGTGCCAGCAGTGGACTTAGGGTGAGGGCCGACAATGAGCAGTTCTTC. This gives the protein CASSGLRVRADNEQFF.

About this clone itself: This sample also contains other DNA sequences that code for the same CDR3. The V call is TRBV11-2, the J call TRBJ1-2; weak D call: TRBD1 (5 bases). The CDR3 length is 12 residues. Germline V gene data show CDR1 as SGHAT and CDR2 as FQNNGV. Trimming took off 7 bases at V and 7 bases at J, with 13 bases between the two ends. The CDR3 DNA reads as TGTGCCAGCACCCGATGGGGGACTGGCTACACCTTC. Translated: CASTRWGTGYTF.

The chain has TRBV11-2 and TRBJ2-7, with D possibly TRBD1 on 5 matching bases. The CDR3 has 16 residues. Trimming cost V 1 base and J 4 bases, with 17 bases left between them. The germline CDR1 and CDR2 sequences are SGHAT and FQNNGV. Written as DNA, the CDR3 is TGTGCCAGCAGCTTAGGTCGCACAGGTGACTTTTACGAGCAGTACTTC. Protein: CASSLGRTGDFYEQYF.

The V call is TRBV6-6, the J call TRBJ1-3; D unresolved. V was shortened by 11 bases and J by 1 base, with 15 bases between the two germline ends. The CDR3 is 14 residues long. CDR1 and CDR2 from the germline V gene are MNHNY and SVGAGI (reference sequence). CDR3 loop: CAERGNWSGNTIYF. In DNA, the CDR3 is TGTGCCGAACGAGGGAATTGGTCTGGAAACACCATATATTTT.